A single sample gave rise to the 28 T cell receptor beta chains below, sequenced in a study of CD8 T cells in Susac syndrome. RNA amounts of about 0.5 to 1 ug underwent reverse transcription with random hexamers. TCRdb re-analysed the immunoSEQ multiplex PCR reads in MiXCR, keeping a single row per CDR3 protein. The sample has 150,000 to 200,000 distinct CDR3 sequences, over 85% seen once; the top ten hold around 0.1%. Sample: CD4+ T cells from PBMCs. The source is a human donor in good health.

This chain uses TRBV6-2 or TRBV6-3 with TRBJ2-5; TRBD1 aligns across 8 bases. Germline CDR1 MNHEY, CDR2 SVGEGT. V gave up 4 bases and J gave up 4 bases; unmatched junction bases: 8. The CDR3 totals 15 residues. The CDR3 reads CASSSSTGAPETQYF. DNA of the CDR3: TGTGCCAGCAGTTCCTCGACAGGGGCCCCAGAGACCCAGTACTTC.

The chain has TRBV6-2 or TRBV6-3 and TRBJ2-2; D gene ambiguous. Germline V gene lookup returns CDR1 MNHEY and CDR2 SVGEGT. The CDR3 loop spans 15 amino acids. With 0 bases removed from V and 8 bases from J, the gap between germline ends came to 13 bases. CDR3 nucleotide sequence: TGTGCCAGCAGTTACTCGGGTCTGCCTGGGGGGGAGCTGTTTTTT. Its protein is CASSYSGLPGGELFF.

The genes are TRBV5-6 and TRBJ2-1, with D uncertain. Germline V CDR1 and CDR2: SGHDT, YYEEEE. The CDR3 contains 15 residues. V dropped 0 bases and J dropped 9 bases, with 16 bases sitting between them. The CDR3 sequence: CASSLAQIGGSEQFF. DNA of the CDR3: TGTGCCAGCAGCTTGGCTCAAATAGGTGGCAGTGAGCAGTTCTTC.

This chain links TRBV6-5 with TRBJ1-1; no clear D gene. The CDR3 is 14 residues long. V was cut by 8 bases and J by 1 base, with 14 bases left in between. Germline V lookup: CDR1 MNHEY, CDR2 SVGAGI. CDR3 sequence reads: CASSDGFTNTEAFF. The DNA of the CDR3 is TGTGCCAGCTCCGACGGGTTTACGAACACTGAAGCTTTCTTT.

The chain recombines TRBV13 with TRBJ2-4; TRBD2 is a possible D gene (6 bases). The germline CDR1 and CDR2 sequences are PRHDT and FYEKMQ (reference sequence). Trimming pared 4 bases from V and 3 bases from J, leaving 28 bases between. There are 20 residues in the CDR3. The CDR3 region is CASSWAPPLREEVDKNIQYF. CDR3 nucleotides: TGTGCCAGCAGCTGGGCACCTCCACTCAGGGAGGAGGTAGACAAAAACATTCAGTACTTC.

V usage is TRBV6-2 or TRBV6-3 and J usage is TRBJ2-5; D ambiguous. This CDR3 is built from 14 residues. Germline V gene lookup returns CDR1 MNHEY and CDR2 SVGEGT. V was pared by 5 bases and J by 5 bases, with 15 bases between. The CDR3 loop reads CASSTRSGWETQYF. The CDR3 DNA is TGTGCCAGCAGTACGAGGTCGGGTTGGGAGACCCAGTACTTC.

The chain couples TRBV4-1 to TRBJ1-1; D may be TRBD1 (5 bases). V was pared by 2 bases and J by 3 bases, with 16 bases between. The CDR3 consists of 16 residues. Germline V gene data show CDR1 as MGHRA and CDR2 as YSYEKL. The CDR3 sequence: CASSQLAGTPDTEAFF. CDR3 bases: TGCGCCAGCAGCCAACTGGCCGGGACGCCTGACACTGAAGCTTTCTTT.

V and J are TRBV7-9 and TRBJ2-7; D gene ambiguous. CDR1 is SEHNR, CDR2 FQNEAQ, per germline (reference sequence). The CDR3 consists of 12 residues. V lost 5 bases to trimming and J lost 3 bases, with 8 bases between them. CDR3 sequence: CASSVTDYEQYV. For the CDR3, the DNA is TGTGCCAGCAGCGTAACAGACTACGAGCAGTACGTC.

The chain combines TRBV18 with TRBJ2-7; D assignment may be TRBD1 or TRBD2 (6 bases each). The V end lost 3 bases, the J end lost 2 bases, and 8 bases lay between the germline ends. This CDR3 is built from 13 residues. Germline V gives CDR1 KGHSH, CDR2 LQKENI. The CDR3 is CASSPGGTYEQYF. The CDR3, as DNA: TGTGCCAGCTCACCGGGGGGCACCTACGAGCAGTACTTC.

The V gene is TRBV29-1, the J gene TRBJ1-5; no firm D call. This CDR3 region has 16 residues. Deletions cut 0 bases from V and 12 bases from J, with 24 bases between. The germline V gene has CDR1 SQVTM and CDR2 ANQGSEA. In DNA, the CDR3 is TGCAGCGTTGAAGATCGCCAGGCAGGAGGCTTGCGGGTCCAGCATTTT. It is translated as CSVEDRQAGGLRVQHF.

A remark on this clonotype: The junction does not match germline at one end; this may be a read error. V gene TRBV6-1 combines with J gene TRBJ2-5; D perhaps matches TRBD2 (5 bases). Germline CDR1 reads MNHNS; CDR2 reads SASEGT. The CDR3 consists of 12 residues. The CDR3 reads CASRPGVEAQYF. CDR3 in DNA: TGTGCCAGCAGACCCGGGGTAGAGGCCCAGTACTTC.

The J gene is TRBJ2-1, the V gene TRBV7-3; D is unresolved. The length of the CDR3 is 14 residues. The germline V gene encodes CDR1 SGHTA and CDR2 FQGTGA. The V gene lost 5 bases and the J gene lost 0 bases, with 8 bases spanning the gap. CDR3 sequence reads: CASSLTTSYNEQFF. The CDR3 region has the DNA TGTGCCAGCAGCCTGACCACCTCCTACAATGAGCAGTTCTTC.

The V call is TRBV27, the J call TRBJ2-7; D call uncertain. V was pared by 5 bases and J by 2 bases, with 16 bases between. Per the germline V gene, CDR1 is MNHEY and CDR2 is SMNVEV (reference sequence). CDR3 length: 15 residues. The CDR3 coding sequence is TGTGCCAGCAGTGCTAGACCTCTAGGCCCCTACGAGCAGTACTTC. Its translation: CASSARPLGPYEQYF.

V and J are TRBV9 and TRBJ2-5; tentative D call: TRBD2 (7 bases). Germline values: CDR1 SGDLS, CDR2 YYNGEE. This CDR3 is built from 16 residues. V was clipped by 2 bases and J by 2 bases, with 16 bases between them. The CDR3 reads CASSVGGGGLQETQYF. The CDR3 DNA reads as TGTGCCAGCAGCGTGGGGGGGGGCGGCCTACAAGAGACCCAGTACTTC.

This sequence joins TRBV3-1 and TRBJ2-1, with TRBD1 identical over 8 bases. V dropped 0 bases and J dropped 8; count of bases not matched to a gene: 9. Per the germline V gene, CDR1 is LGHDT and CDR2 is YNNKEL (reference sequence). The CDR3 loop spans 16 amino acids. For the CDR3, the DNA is TGTGCCAGCAGCCAAGATGGGTCAACAGGGGGTGATGAGCAGTTCTTC. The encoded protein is CASSQDGSTGGDEQFF.

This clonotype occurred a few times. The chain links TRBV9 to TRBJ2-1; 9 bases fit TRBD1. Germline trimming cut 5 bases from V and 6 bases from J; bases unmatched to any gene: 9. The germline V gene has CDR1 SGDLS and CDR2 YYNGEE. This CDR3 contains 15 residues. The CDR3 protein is CASSVRDRVRNEQFF. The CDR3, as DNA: TGTGCCAGCAGTGTCCGGGACAGGGTGCGCAATGAGCAGTTCTTC.

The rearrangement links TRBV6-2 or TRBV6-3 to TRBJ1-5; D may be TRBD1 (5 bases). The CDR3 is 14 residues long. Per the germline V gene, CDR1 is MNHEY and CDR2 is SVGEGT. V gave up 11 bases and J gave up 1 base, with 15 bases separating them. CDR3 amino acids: CAAAWGLSNQPQHF. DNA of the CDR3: TGTGCCGCCGCGTGGGGGTTGAGCAATCAGCCCCAGCATTTT.

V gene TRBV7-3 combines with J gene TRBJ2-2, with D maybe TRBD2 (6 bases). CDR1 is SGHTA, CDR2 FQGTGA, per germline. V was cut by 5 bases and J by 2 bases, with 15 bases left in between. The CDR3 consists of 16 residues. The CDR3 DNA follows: TGTGCCAGCAGCCCCCTAAGCGGGTACAACACCGGGGAGCTGTTTTTT. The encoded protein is CASSPLSGYNTGELFF.

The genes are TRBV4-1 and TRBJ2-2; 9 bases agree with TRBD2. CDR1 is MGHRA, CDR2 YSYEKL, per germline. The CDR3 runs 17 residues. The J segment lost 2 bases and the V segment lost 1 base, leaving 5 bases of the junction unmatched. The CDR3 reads CASSQGLAGINTGELFF. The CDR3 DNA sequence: TGCGCCAGCAGCCAAGGTCTAGCGGGGATCAACACCGGGGAGCTGTTTTTT.

CDR3 DNA: TGTGCCAGCAGCCGTGGTGGGGGGGGCGATCAGCCCCAGCATTTT. Protein: CASSRGGGGDQPQHF. The genes are TRBV3-1 and TRBJ1-5, with D possibly being TRBD1 (6 bases). This CDR3 region has 15 residues. V was pared by 4 bases and J by 5 bases, with 15 bases between. Germline V gene data show CDR1 as LGHDT and CDR2 as YNNKEL (reference sequence). Looking up the rest from reference TRBV3-1 and TRBJ1-5 gives the full variable domain: DTAVSQTPKYLVTQMGNDKSIKCEQNLGHDTMYWYKQDSKKFLKIMFSYNNKELIINETVPNRFSPKSPDKAHLNLHINSLELGDSAVYFCASSRGGGGDQPQHFGDGTRLSIL.

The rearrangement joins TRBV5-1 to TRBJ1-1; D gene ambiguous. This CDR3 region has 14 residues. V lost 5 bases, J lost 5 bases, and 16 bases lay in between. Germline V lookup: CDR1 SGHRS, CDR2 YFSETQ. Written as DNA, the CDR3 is TGCGCCAGCAGACAACTTCTGCCGTGGACTGAAGCTTTCTTT. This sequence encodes CASRQLLPWTEAFF.

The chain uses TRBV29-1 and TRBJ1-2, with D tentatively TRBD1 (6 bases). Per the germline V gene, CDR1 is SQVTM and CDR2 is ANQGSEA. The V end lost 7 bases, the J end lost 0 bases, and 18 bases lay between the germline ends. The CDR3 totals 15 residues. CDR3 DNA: TGCAGCGCACGCGCTTCGACAGGCACTAACTATGGCTACACCTTC. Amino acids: CSARASTGTNYGYTF. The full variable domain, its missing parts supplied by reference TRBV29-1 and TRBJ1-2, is SAVISQKPSRDICQRGTSLTIQCQVDSQVTMMFWYRQQPGQSLTLIATANQGSEATYESGFVIDKFPISRPNLTFSTLTVSNMSPEDSSIYLCSARASTGTNYGYTFGSGTRLTVV.

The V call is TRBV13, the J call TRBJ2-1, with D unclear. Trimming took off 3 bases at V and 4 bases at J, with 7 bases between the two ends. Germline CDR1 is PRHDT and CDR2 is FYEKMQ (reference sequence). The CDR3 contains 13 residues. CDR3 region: CASSFTSYNEQFF. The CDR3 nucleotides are TGTGCCAGCAGCTTTACAAGTTACAATGAGCAGTTCTTC.

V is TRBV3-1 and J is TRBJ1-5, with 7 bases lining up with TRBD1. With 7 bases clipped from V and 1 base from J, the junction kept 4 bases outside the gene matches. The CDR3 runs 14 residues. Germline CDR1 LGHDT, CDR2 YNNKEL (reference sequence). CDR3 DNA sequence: TGTGCCAGCAACGCAGGGGGGAGCAATCAGCCCCAGCATTTT. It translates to CASNAGGSNQPQHF.

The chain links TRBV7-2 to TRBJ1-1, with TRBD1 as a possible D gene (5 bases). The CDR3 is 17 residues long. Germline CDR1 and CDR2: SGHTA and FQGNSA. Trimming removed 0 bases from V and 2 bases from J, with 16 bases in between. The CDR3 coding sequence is TGTGCCAGCAGCTTAGCATTGGGGCCTGAGGGAAACACTGAAGCTTTCTTT. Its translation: CASSLALGPEGNTEAFF.

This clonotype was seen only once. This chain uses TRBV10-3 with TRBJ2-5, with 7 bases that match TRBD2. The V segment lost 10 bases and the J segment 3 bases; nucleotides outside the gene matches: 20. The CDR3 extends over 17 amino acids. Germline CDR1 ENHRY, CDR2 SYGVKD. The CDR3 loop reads CATAGEGRRISKETQYF. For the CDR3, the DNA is TGTGCCACCGCCGGGGAGGGAAGACGTATTTCCAAAGAGACCCAGTACTTC.

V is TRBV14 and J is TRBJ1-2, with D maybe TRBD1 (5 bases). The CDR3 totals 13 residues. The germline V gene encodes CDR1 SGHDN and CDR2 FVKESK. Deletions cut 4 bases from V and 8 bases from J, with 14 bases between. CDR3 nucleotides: TGTGCCAGCAGCCTTAGCCTCAGGGAGGGCTACACCTTC. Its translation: CASSLSLREGYTF.

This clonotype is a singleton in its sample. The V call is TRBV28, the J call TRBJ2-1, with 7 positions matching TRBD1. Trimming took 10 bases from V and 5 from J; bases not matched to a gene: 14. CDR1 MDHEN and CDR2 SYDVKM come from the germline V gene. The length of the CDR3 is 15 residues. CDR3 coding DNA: TGTGCCACCTGTCAAACCGGGACAGCCCACAATGAGCAGTTCTTC. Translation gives CATCQTGTAHNEQFF.